Presented here are 18 T cell receptor beta chains from one specimen sequenced in a study of response to subunit inactivated influenza vaccine. Using its own MiXCR run on the RT-PCR reads, TCRdb lists one record per CDR3 protein. Among about 520,000 distinct CDR3 sequences listed, about 25% were seen once. The sequenced sample was CD4+ T cells sorted from PBMCs, obtained about 5 days after vaccination. These receptors were collected from a man aged 45-65 years who received an inactivated influenza vaccine.

The chain employs TRBV2 and TRBJ2-2; D is undetermined. There are 13 residues in the CDR3. Trimming pared 6 bases from V and 6 bases from J, leaving 11 bases between. Germline assignment: CDR1 SNHLY and CDR2 FYNNEI. CDR3: CASRVPKPGELFF. The CDR3 bases are TGTGCCAGCAGAGTGCCCAAACCCGGGGAGCTGTTTTTT. The full variable domain, its missing parts supplied by reference TRBV2 and TRBJ2-2, is EPEVTQTPSHQVTQMGQEVILRCVPISNHLYFYWYRQILGQKVEFLVSFYNNEISEKSEIFDDQFSVERPDGSNFTLKIRSTKLEDSAMYFCASRVPKPGELFFGEGSRLTVL.

This clonotype turned up a few times. This rearrangement joins TRBV12-3 or TRBV12-4 to TRBJ1-5; D may be TRBD1 (6 bases). V was pared by 3 bases and J by 0 bases, with 9 bases between. The CDR3 totals 15 residues. The CDR3 protein is CASSFEGGSNQPQHF. CDR3 sequence (DNA): TGTGCCAGCAGTTTTGAGGGGGGTAGCAATCAGCCCCAGCATTTT.

This clonotype was picked up a small number of times. The chain combines TRBV20-1 with TRBJ2-1; 9 bases align to TRBD2. V gave up 3 bases and J gave up 8 bases; unmatched junction bases: 5. Germline CDR1 reads DFQATT; CDR2 reads SNEGSKA (reference sequence). The CDR3 has 13 amino acids. CDR3 sequence (DNA): TGCAGTGCTAGCCCTAGCGGGATCCATGAGCAGTTCTTC. Translation gives CSASPSGIHEQFF.

At least ten counts were recorded for this clonotype. This sequence joins TRBV20-1 and TRBJ2-1; TRBD2 matches at 12 bases. J gave up 4 bases and V 8 bases, and 15 bases lay outside the gene matches. CDR1 and CDR2 from the germline V gene are DFQATT and SNEGSKA (reference sequence). The CDR3 spans 17 residues. CDR3 nucleotides: TGCAGTCCTACTAGCGGGGGGCATCTGTCCCTATACAATGAGCAGTTCTTC. This encodes CSPTSGGHLSLYNEQFF.

This chain uses TRBV3-1 with TRBJ1-1; TRBD1 agrees at 7 bases. J lost 5 bases, V lost 4 bases, and 10 bases had no gene match. CDR1 LGHDT and CDR2 YNNKEL come from the germline V gene (reference sequence). CDR3 length equals 15 residues. The CDR3 loop reads CASSRGGRVMTEAFF. CDR3 nucleotide sequence: TGTGCCAGCAGCCGAGGGGGCAGGGTAATGACTGAAGCTTTCTTT.

There are a few counts of this clonotype. The chain recombines TRBV7-9 with TRBJ2-5; TRBD2 aligns across 12 bases. The CDR3 spans 17 residues. In germline, CDR1 is SEHNR, CDR2 FQNEAQ (reference sequence). V shed 1 base and J 3 bases; nucleotides not matched to a gene: 6. The CDR3 here is CASSLGRTSGKEETQYF. The CDR3 coding sequence is TGTGCCAGCAGCTTAGGGCGGACTAGCGGGAAGGAAGAGACCCAGTACTTC.

This rearrangement joins TRBV20-1 to TRBJ2-5, with TRBD1 identical over 10 bases. The CDR3 has 15 amino acids. Germline values: CDR1 DFQATT, CDR2 SNEGSKA (reference sequence). Germline trimming cut 3 bases from V and 5 bases from J; bases unmatched to any gene: 9. The CDR3 DNA reads as TGCAGTGCTAGGGTGGGACAGGGGATACGTGAGACCCAGTACTTC. Protein sequence: CSARVGQGIRETQYF.

The chain combines TRBV5-6 with TRBJ2-1, with 7 nucleotides matching TRBD2. This CDR3 has 15 residues. CDR1 and CDR2 (germline): SGHDT, YYEEEE. V was pared by 0 bases and J by 7 bases, with 7 bases of the junction left unmatched. The CDR3 region is CASSLVVGGRNEQFF. As DNA, the CDR3 is TGTGCCAGCAGCTTGGTAGTTGGCGGGAGAAATGAGCAGTTCTTC.

The V call is TRBV18, the J call TRBJ2-1; D unclear. The CDR3 is 12 residues long. The V gene lost 1 base and the J gene lost 8 bases, with 6 bases spanning the gap. Per germline, CDR1 KGHSH and CDR2 LQKENI. The CDR3 here is CASSPLRDEQFF. The CDR3 nucleotides are TGTGCCAGCTCACCACTTCGGGATGAGCAGTTCTTC.

This clonotype occurred a few times. This sequence joins TRBV5-1 and TRBJ1-1; D is unclear. Trimming removed 0 bases at V and 0 bases at J, with 6 bases between. The germline CDR1 and CDR2 sequences are SGHRS and YFSETQ. The CDR3 has 14 amino acids. Here the CDR3 reads CASSLADMNTEAFF. The CDR3 DNA follows: TGCGCCAGCAGCTTGGCTGATATGAACACTGAAGCTTTCTTT. The variable domain in full, with the rest retrieved from reference TRBV5-1 and TRBJ1-1, is KAGVTQTPRYLIKTRGQQVTLSCSPISGHRSVSWYQQTPGQGLQFLFEYFSETQRNKGNFPGRFSGRQFSNSRSEMNVSTLELGDSALYLCASSLADMNTEAFFGQGTRLTVV.

The gene calls are TRBV19 and TRBJ1-5; D is uncertain. From germline, CDR1 is LNHDA and CDR2 SQIVND (reference sequence). CDR3 length equals 13 residues. V lost 7 bases and J 5 bases, leaving 12 bases between the germline ends. The CDR3 nucleotides are TGTGCCAGTACACTCAAGCCGGATCAGCCCCAGCATTTT. Protein product: CASTLKPDQPQHF.

For the CDR3, the DNA is TGTGCCAGCAGTGGATCCGGGACAATCTACAATGAGCAGTTCTTC. As protein: CASSGSGTIYNEQFF. This rearrangement joins TRBV6-1 to TRBJ2-1, with D possibly being TRBD1 (6 bases). V shed 4 bases and J shed 3 bases, with 13 bases lying between them. Germline loops: CDR1 MNHNS, CDR2 SASEGT. The length of the CDR3 is 15 residues.

The rearrangement joins TRBV4-3 to TRBJ2-5, with 10 nucleotides matching TRBD1. Germline V gene data show CDR1 as LGHNA and CDR2 as YSLEER. This CDR3 contains 19 residues. V lost 2 bases to trimming and J lost 1 base; unmatched junction nucleotides: 13. CDR3 in amino acids: CASSQNLRQGALLQETQYF. CDR3 coding DNA: TGCGCCAGCAGCCAAAATTTAAGACAGGGGGCCCTCCTCCAAGAGACCCAGTACTTC.

This clonotype was seen a handful of times. The CDR3 region has the DNA TGCAGTGCAAGGTCTAATACGCAGTATTTT. Translation gives CSARSNTQYF. This sequence joins TRBV20-1 and TRBJ2-3; D is undetermined. This CDR3 is built from 10 residues. Germline lookup yields CDR1 DFQATT and CDR2 SNEGSKA (reference sequence). With 6 bases removed from V and 7 bases from J, the gap between germline ends came to 8 bases.

The CDR3 loop is CASSFRVIRTEAFF. For the CDR3, the DNA is TGTGCCAGCAGTTTCAGGGTTATTCGCACTGAAGCTTTCTTT. The V and J genes are TRBV12-3 or TRBV12-4 and TRBJ1-1; weak D call: TRBD1 (5 bases). Trimming took 3 bases from V and 4 from J, leaving 12 bases between them. The CDR3 length is 14 residues.

This clonotype came up a few times. The chain carries TRBV14 and TRBJ2-7; 10 bases are a match to TRBD2. Trimming at V came to 3 bases and at J to 8 bases, leaving 10 bases not matched to a gene. The CDR3 has 15 residues. Germline loops: CDR1 SGHDN, CDR2 FVKESK. This CDR3 is CASSQPGLASPKQYF. The CDR3 DNA follows: TGTGCCAGCAGCCAGCCGGGACTAGCGTCTCCAAAGCAGTACTTC.

There are a few counts of this clonotype. This chain links TRBV20-1 with TRBJ2-1; D call uncertain. The V gene lost 4 bases and the J gene lost 8 bases, with 21 bases spanning the gap. The CDR3 sequence is 15 residues long. Germline V CDR1 and CDR2: DFQATT, SNEGSKA (reference sequence). The CDR3 coding sequence is TGCAGTGCTAAGGGAAGGGCGGTGCTTATCCATGAGCAGTTCTTC. Amino acid sequence: CSAKGRAVLIHEQFF.

V usage is TRBV4-2 and J usage is TRBJ1-1; TRBD1 might be the D (6 bases). The CDR3 runs 16 residues. Germline V CDR1 and CDR2: LGHNA, YNFKEQ. Deletions cut 2 bases from V and 0 bases from J, with 13 bases between. DNA of the CDR3: TGTGCCAGCAGCCAACGTGACAGGCTCATGAACACTGAAGCTTTCTTT. Protein product: CASSQRDRLMNTEAFF.